This T cell receptor beta chain came from a study of control samples from healthy donors and cancer patients. This clone was recorded only once. This CDR3 comprises 17 residues. Germline V gives CDR1 SGHAT, CDR2 FQNNGV. The V gene end was trimmed by 2 bases and the J gene end by 4 bases; junction bases not matched to a gene: 7. Sequenced by immunoSEQ multiplex PCR; TCRdb stores in-frame clones only, minus some. Of some 140,000 clones listed, roughly 94% are singletons. The origin of this receptor is a man in his sixties with colorectal cancer. Material: PBMCs. This chain connects TRBV11-2 to TRBJ2-2, with 10 positions matching TRBD2. This CDR3 is CASSLFGTSAGTGELFF. The CDR3 coding sequence is TGTGCCAGCAGCTTATTTGGGACTAGCGCCGGCACCGGGGAGCTGTTTTTT. Combining the CDR3 with reference TRBV11-2 and TRBJ2-2 gives the whole variable domain EAGVAQSPRYKIIEKRQSVAFWCNPISGHATLYWYQQILGQGPKLLIQFQNNGVVDDSQLPKDRFSAERLKGVDSTLKIQPAKLEDSAVYLCASSLFGTSAGTGELFFGEGSRLTVL.